The text below deals with one T cell receptor beta chain. Its antigen is currently not known. No quality values exist for individual bases; no much larger clone is one base distant. The CDR3 runs 14 residues from the cysteine to the phenylalanine. The DNA shown is the 42-base CDR3, in frame from base 1. Cut back by 5 bases and 2 bases, the V and J ends lie 12 bases apart. The germline V gene (reference sequence) provides CDR1 LNHDA and CDR2 SQIVND. Library prep was done by the immunoSEQ multiplex PCR assay. For the multiplex PCR, a mixture combining 60 forward primers for TCR Vbeta segments and 13 reverse primers for TCR Jbeta segments was used. The CDR3 region of rearranged TCR beta genes was amplified from genomic DNA by a multiplex PCR assay. The Illumina HiSeq System was used to sequence the amplified TCR beta libraries as 87-base-pair reads. Per the source publication's procedure: Across the 670 or so repertoires, a later analysis counted 60 million to 90 million unique TCR beta chains, approximately 12 million of which were shared by at least two donors. A nearest-neighbor algorithm error-corrected the raw reads and collapsed the reads into unique sequences, merging closely related sequences to remove PCR and sequencing errors. To assign V, D and J gene segments, CDR3 sequences were aligned to IMGT reference sequences. For a sequence to be retained, at least a six-nucleotide match to both a V gene segment and a J gene segment was required. A rearrangement was called productive if the CDR3 had no stop codons and remained in frame with V and J, and every other rearrangement was called non-productive. Following IMGT convention, CDR3 was defined as the stretch from the second conserved V-encoded cysteine up to the conserved J-encoded phenylalanine. In an earlier analysis of more than 550 of the donors, sequences lacking an unambiguous match to a single V gene segment were excluded. In an earlier analysis of a few hundred of the donors, V segments were called functional above 56.7% productive rearrangements and were called segregating when the between-donor standard deviation exceeded 5%. A statistical classification framework was developed to diagnose cytomegalovirus status using the catalog of TCR beta chain sequences. In a later analysis, TCR nucleotide sequences were compared against IMGT/GENE-DB human TR gene sequences so that V and J genes could be assigned. A later analysis assigned CDR3 sequences and most-parsimonious VDJ recombination scenarios with the TCRdist pipeline. In a later analysis, each TCR beta chain was defined by its CDR3 amino acid sequence together with its V-gene family, and reads without a unique V-gene family were excluded. To address suspected cross-contamination and a sequencing artifact, a later analysis removed around 600 highly shared, low-generation-probability nucleotide sequences. For each public chain, a later analysis derived a clonal expansion index from normalized ranks of inferred template counts within each repertoire. Generation probabilities in a later analysis came from a VDJ recombination model fitted to out-of-frame rearrangements, and those results were checked against IGoR. Hypergeometric tests were used in a later analysis to score TCR-TCR, TCR-HLA and TCR-CMV co-occurrence, with a repertoire-size bias correction applied to the TCR pairs. False discovery rates were estimated in a later analysis by permuting HLA or CMV assignments 20 times. In a later analysis, co-occurring TCRs were grouped using DBSCAN, with TCRdist sequence similarity added in when clustering inside HLA-allele-positive subsets. Repertoires with fewer than 30,000 or more than 120,000 public chains were left out of co-occurrence clustering, as were five repertoires with anomalous nucleotide sharing. The table comes from immuneACCESS by way of TCRdb, which keeps in-frame sequences with V and J called. Part of the clones is missing from these tables; in studies checked, under half for an unresolved V gene and the rest for unknown reasons. The V and J calls and the clone size are those of that table, but D and trimming were determined from the DNA. The sample data list under 150,000 clones, and approximately 78% of these were observed just once. The ten biggest clones cover 5% to 7% of the sample.

The cohort was made up of approximately 700 healthy bone marrow donors. At the time of sampling, all cohort members were nominally healthy, though unrecorded immune exposures were likely present. The donor tested CMV seropositive and was one of the 289 seropositive cohort members. A peripheral blood sample was collected from each donor, and TCR beta sequencing was performed on peripheral blood mononuclear cells. The Qiagen DNeasy Blood Extraction Kit was used to extract genomic DNA from the blood cell samples. The sample originates from a study of cytomegalovirus exposure and HLA in healthy donors (TCRdb year 2017). About the investigation overall: According to an earlier analysis of 587 of the donors, some 170 million T cells yielded 100 million or so unique TCR beta sequences and approximately 280 Gb of sequence data. Typing coverage differed by locus: A, B, C, DRB1 and DQB1 were typed in about 620-640 donors, DQA1 in roughly 510, DPA1 in some 600, and DPB1 in 400 to 480. The study was designed to test whether signatures of past pathogen exposure could be identified by cataloging public T cell receptors. An early release covering about 600 HLA-typed donors comprised roughly 300 gigabases of sequencing data and around 80 million unique TCR sequences. To decide whether each TCR beta V gene segment behaved as functional or pseudogenic, an earlier analysis of some 600 of the donors relied on high-throughput TCR beta sequencing. On average, 235,054 unique TCR beta nucleotide sequences were sequenced per donor among a few hundred genotyped donors of the cohort, with 15% to 20% of those sequences being non-productive. Using immunosequencing, the study profiled T cell repertoires from around 680 subjects and related those repertoires to cytomegalovirus serostatus. Alongside the repertoire data, information on donor age, sex, ethnicity and CMV serostatus was compiled. HLA typing included class I and class II loci at four-digit resolution. Because of strong linkage in the cohort, 4 to 6 DR-DQ haplotypes were treated as single units for association and clustering. Of the approximately 400 genotyped donors, 81% were placed in the genetic ancestry cluster associated with self-reported Caucasian donors. In a later genetic analysis, genome-wide SNP genotypes for about three fifths of the roughly 670 donors were used, and that subset was treated as a discovery cohort. Rather than using new phenotypic data, the later analysis identified candidate immune exposures from TCR beta sequences and from how often those sequences occurred across donors. To study patterns of TCR occurrence, a later analysis re-analyzed previously published TCR beta repertoires from around 670 donors and added high-resolution HLA genotyping. High-throughput TCR immunosequencing, statistical association of individual TCRs with disease status, and machine learning were combined to predict cytomegalovirus infection status. Besides the first cohort of 666 subjects, a separate validation cohort made up of 120 or so different subjects was used. Every repertoire in the discovery cohort had been generated on one and the same sequencing platform. Broad study findings and their caveats: Most TCR sequences were observed very rarely across donors, whereas some public TCRs were present in many individuals. Some IMGT-functional V segments, including TRBV6-2 and TRBV6-3, could not be distinguished by the 87-base-pair reads and were therefore excluded. Only TCR beta chains were sequenced in this cohort, and the absence of alpha or paired-chain data limited detectable features. Correlated functional status among segregating V segments might reflect linkage disequilibrium, but an unknown experimental factor could not be ruled out. A later analysis found that HLA-associated TCR beta chains were more clonally expanded and had lower generation probabilities than equally common non-associated chains. According to a later analysis, most CMV-associated TCR beta chains appeared to be HLA-restricted, and the HLA associations seemed to be driven largely by CMV exposure. The presence/absence analyses assumed that sequencing depth was roughly uniform across donors, and that assumption may not be true. Several of the top co-occurrence clusters appeared to be linked to parvovirus B19, influenza, CMV and Epstein-Barr virus, according to a later analysis. Compared with the roughly 670-donor mean, donors in an Asian-associated ancestry cluster had fewer N-insertions in productive TCRs, according to a later genetic analysis. In the study, about 150 TCR beta chains were listed as associated with cytomegalovirus. In a later analysis, the rate of TCR association differed among HLA loci, with DRB1 alleles having the most associated TCRs and HLA-C alleles having the fewest. The sequencing pipeline was judged likely to have produced a cluster of highly shared sequence variants as a technical artifact. A further reported finding was that TCR beta sequences accurately predicted the HLA-A and HLA-B alleles for most subjects in the first cohort. The classifier was reported to diagnose cytomegalovirus status with high specificity and sensitivity in both the original and validation cohorts. HLA typing was unavailable for some donors at each locus, so association tests used only the typed subset. In vitro tests confirmed that three of the cytomegalovirus-associated TCR beta chains recognize cytomegalovirus antigens. According to the authors, the approach could potentially be generalized to other disease states and immunological phenotypes. A later genetic analysis associated a missense DCLRE1C variant with V-gene and J-gene trimming of TCR beta chains, and an independent cohort replicated the association. In a later analysis, 15,000 to 20,000 TCR beta sequences were associated with specific HLA alleles at a false discovery rate of 0.05. An earlier analysis of around 600 of the donors showed that most TCR beta V segments appeared in productive rearrangements either about 87% or about 30% of the time, which broadly matched IMGT annotations. The only immune exposure information available for the cohort was CMV serostatus. Strong co-occurrence of HLA alleles, especially DR and DQ, made assigning TCR associations to individual alleles difficult. The earlier analysis of 587 of the donors excluded roughly 17 rarely observed V segments, including chromosome 9 orphons, because counts were too low.

Sequenced material: PBMCs. This chain joins TRBV19 to TRBJ1-1; tentative D gene TRBD1, with 5 bases matching. The clonotype comes from a woman aged 40-49 years in good health and CMV-seropositive. The sequenced DNA: TGTGCCAGTAGTGCGTCAGGGATCAACACTGAAGCTTTCTTT. The translation is CASSASGINTEAFF.